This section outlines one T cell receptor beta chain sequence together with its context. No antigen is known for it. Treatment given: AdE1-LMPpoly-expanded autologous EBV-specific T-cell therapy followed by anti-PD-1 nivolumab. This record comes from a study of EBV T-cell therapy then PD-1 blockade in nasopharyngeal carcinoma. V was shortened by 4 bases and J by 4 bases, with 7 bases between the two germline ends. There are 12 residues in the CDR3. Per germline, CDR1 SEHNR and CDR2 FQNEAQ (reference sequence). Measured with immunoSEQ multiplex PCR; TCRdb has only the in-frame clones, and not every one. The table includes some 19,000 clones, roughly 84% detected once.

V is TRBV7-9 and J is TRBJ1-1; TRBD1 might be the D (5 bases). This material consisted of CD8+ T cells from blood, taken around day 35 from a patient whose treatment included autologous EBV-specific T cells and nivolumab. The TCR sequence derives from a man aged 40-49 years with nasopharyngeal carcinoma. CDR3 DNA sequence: TGTGCCAGCAGCTCCGGGGGCACTGAAGCTTTCTTT. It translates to CASSSGGTEAFF.